Below are 26 T cell receptor beta chains sequenced from a single sample in a study of CXCR3-negative and CXCR3-positive naive CD8 T cells. Carrying UMI labels, the TRB cDNA libraries were prepared through 5' RACE. TCRdb reprocessed the 5' RACE reads, keeping one entry per CDR3 protein, no DNA. This sample's clone table lists 45,000 or so distinct CDR3 sequences. Sequences were obtained from memory CD8+ T cells from blood. These receptors were collected from a human donor in good health. Some clones in this sample may be carry-over from other donors' samples.

The chain recombines TRBV12-3 or TRBV12-4 with TRBJ1-4. The CDR3 contains 16 residues. This CDR3 reads CASIAGEGRRSEKLFF.

The chain joins TRBV14 to TRBJ1-1; the D gene TCRdb calls, TRBD1, cannot be checked with no DNA. This CDR3 spans 13 amino acids. CDR1 is SGHDN and CDR2 is FVKESK in the germline V gene. The CDR3 loop is CASSQPPNTEAFF.

The CDR3: CASSPSGGSTEAFF. This sequence joins TRBV7-3 and TRBJ1-1. Germline V lookup: CDR1 SGHTA, CDR2 FQGTGA. The CDR3 loop spans 14 amino acids.

This rearrangement joins TRBV12-3 or TRBV12-4 to TRBJ1-2; TCRdb's D call of TRBD1 is untestable without DNA. The CDR3 is 15 residues long. CDR3 loop: CASSLQGQPNYGYTF.

This chain uses TRBV29-1 with TRBJ2-7; lacking DNA, the TRBD1 call made by TCRdb goes unchecked. This CDR3 is built from 12 residues. CDR1 and CDR2 from the germline V gene are SQVTM and ANQGSEA. CDR3 sequence reads: CSVVGQFYEQYF.

The chain carries TRBV19 and TRBJ2-1; TCRdb picks TRBD2, but there is no DNA to check that call. Germline V gene data show CDR1 as LNHDA and CDR2 as SQIVND (reference sequence). This CDR3 region has 14 residues. This CDR3 is CASSIGTSALEQFF. The complete variable domain, with remaining parts taken from reference TRBV19 and TRBJ2-1, reads DGGITQSPKYLFRKEGQNVTLSCEQNLNHDAMYWYRQDPGQGLRLIYYSQIVNDFQKGDIAEGYSVSREKKESFPLTVTSAQKNPTAFYLCASSIGTSALEQFFGPGTRLTVL.

The gene calls are TRBV29-1 and TRBJ2-7. The CDR3 totals 12 residues. Germline values: CDR1 SQVTM, CDR2 ANQGSEA. The CDR3: CSVVVVWGRQYF.

This sequence joins TRBV11-2 and TRBJ2-7; TCRdb selects TRBD2, and the lack of DNA leaves this call unchecked. This CDR3 is 17 amino acids long. From germline, CDR1 is SGHAT and CDR2 FQNNGV. This CDR3 is CASSLDRFGTTSYEQYF. The entire variable domain, with the rest obtained from reference TRBV11-2 and TRBJ2-7, is as follows: EAGVAQSPRYKIIEKRQSVAFWCNPISGHATLYWYQQILGQGPKLLIQFQNNGVVDDSQLPKDRFSAERLKGVDSTLKIQPAKLEDSAVYLCASSLDRFGTTSYEQYFGPGTRLTVT.

V is TRBV6-2 or TRBV6-3 and J is TRBJ1-5. Germline values: CDR1 MNHEY, CDR2 SVGEGT. The CDR3 covers 13 residues. CDR3 protein: CASSYQIDQPQHF.

V usage is TRBV29-1 and J usage is TRBJ2-7; TCRdb designates TRBD1, a call that cannot be tested without DNA. The CDR3 is made up of 13 amino acids. Germline lookup yields CDR1 SQVTM and CDR2 ANQGSEA. CDR3 protein: CSVEAVWGNEQYF.

The chain links TRBV13 to TRBJ1-6. The germline gives CDR1 PRHDT, CDR2 FYEKMQ (reference sequence). The CDR3 consists of 16 residues. This CDR3 is CASSLVGSSYNSPLHF.

This chain joins TRBV20-1 and TRBJ1-2; TCRdb's D call of TRBD1 is untestable without DNA. The CDR3 spans 15 residues. Germline assignment: CDR1 DFQATT and CDR2 SNEGSKA (reference sequence). This CDR3 reads CSARGRDRRNYGYTF.

J is TRBJ2-2 and V is TRBV10-3. The germline V gene has CDR1 ENHRY and CDR2 SYGVKD. The CDR3 covers 17 residues. The chain's CDR3 is CAISGDGGSLETGELFF.

The J gene is TRBJ1-1, the V gene TRBV7-6; TCRdb's D call of TRBD1 is untestable without DNA. CDR3 size: 17 residues. Germline CDR1 and CDR2: SGHVS and FNYEAQ. CDR3 sequence: CASSLEGATEMYTEAFF.

This sequence joins TRBV7-9 and TRBJ1-1; the D gene TCRdb calls, TRBD1, cannot be checked with no DNA. The germline V gene has CDR1 SEHNR and CDR2 FQNEAQ (reference sequence). The length of the CDR3 is 16 residues. CDR3 sequence: CASSRRVAGEGAEAFF.

The chain employs TRBV15 and TRBJ2-1; lacking DNA, the TRBD2 call made by TCRdb goes unchecked. Per germline, CDR1 LNHNV and CDR2 YYDKDF (reference sequence). This CDR3 spans 15 amino acids. This chain's CDR3 is CATSRDRAGPHEQFF.

This rearrangement joins TRBV28 to TRBJ2-1; there is no DNA to check the TCRdb D call of TRBD1. The V gene's germline CDR1 is MDHEN and CDR2 SYDVKM. The CDR3 runs 16 residues. The chain's CDR3 is CASSWDRGEGYNEQFF. Together with reference TRBV28 and TRBJ2-1, the CDR3 gives the full variable domain: DVKVTQSSRYLVKRTGEKVFLECVQDMDHENMFWYRQDPGLGLRLIYFSYDVKMKEKGDIPEGYSVSREKKERFSLILESASTNQTSMYLCASSWDRGEGYNEQFFGPGTRLTVL.

This chain connects TRBV27 to TRBJ2-3; the TCRdb call, TRBD2, lacks DNA for checking. The CDR3 has 14 amino acids. The germline V gene has CDR1 MNHEY and CDR2 SMNVEV (reference sequence). The CDR3 here is CASSLERTTDTQYF.

This rearrangement joins TRBV7-9 to TRBJ1-4; TCRdb gives TRBD1 as the D gene, but with no DNA this cannot be confirmed. CDR3 size: 17 residues. CDR1 and CDR2 from the germline V gene are SEHNR and FQNEAQ (reference sequence). This CDR3 reads CASSPRGQGATNEKLFF.

The V and J genes are TRBV14 and TRBJ2-4. The CDR3 loop spans 16 amino acids. Germline lookup yields CDR1 SGHDN and CDR2 FVKESK. CDR3 in amino acids: CASSLAAREAKNIQYF. The entire variable domain, with the rest obtained from reference TRBV14 and TRBJ2-4, is as follows: EAGVTQFPSHSVIEKGQTVTLRCDPISGHDNLYWYRRVMGKEIKFLLHFVKESKQDESGMPNNRFLAERTGGTYSTLKVQPAELEDSGVYFCASSLAAREAKNIQYFGAGTRLSVL.

The genes are TRBV7-2 and TRBJ2-1; checking the TCRdb D call of TRBD1 is not possible without DNA. The CDR3 covers 16 residues. CDR1 is SGHTA and CDR2 is FQGNSA in the germline V gene. CDR3 amino acids: CASSLGGVDKYNEQFF.

This chain links TRBV3-1 with TRBJ2-7. The germline V gene encodes CDR1 LGHDT and CDR2 YNNKEL (reference sequence). The CDR3 consists of 11 residues. CDR3 in amino acids: CASSHSYEQYF.

CDR3 loop: CSASTGNQETQYF. This chain joins TRBV20-1 and TRBJ2-5. The CDR3 is 13 amino acids. Germline V gene data show CDR1 as DFQATT and CDR2 as SNEGSKA (reference sequence).

Here the CDR3 reads CASSQGFGNQETQYF. The chain combines TRBV4-1 with TRBJ2-5. CDR1 and CDR2 from the germline V gene are MGHRA and YSYEKL. The CDR3 runs to 15 residues.

V gene TRBV6-2 or TRBV6-3 combines with J gene TRBJ2-7; TCRdb returns TRBD2, unconfirmable since there is no DNA. The CDR3 is made up of 17 amino acids. Germline-derived CDR1 and CDR2 are MNHEY and SVGEGT. The CDR3 region is CASSYSTLAGGPREQYF.

The rearrangement uses TRBV9 and TRBJ1-1; TCRdb designates TRBD1, a call that cannot be tested without DNA. There are 15 residues in the CDR3. Germline CDR1 and CDR2: SGDLS and YYNGEE. The CDR3 region is CASSVVQGQNTEAFF.